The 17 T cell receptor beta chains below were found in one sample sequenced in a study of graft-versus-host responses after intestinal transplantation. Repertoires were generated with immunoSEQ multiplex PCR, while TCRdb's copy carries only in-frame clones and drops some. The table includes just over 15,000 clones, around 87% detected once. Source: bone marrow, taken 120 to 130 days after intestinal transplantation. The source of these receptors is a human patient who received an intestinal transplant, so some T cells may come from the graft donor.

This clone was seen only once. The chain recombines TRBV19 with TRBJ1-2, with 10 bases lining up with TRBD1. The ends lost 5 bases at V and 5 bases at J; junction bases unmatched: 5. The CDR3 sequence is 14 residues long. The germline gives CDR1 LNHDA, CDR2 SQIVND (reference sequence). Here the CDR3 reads CASSPGTGAYGYTF. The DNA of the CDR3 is TGTGCCAGTAGTCCCGGGACAGGGGCTTATGGCTACACCTTC.

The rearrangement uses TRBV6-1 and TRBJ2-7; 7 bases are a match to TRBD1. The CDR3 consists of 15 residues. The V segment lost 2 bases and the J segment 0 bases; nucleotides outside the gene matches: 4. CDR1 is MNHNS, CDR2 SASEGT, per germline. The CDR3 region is CASSEYRGSSYEQYF. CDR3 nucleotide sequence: TGTGCCAGCAGTGAATACAGGGGAAGCTCCTACGAGCAGTACTTC.

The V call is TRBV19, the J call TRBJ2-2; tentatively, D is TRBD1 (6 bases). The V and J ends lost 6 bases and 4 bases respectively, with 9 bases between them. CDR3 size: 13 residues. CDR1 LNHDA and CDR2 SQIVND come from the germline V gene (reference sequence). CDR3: CASRPGATGELFF. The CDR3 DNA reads TGTGCCAGTAGGCCAGGGGCCACCGGGGAGCTGTTTTTT.

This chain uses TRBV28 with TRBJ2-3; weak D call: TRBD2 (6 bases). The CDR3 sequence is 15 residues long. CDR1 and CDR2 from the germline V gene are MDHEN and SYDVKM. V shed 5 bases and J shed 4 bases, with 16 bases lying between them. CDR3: CASSPRLVSPDTQYF. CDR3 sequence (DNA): TGTGCCAGCAGTCCCCGACTAGTCAGTCCAGATACGCAGTATTTT.

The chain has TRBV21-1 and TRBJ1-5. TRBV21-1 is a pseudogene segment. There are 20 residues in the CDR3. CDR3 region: CASSNLIEGPPAIYNQPQHF. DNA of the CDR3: TGTGCCAGCAGCAATTTAATAGAGGGGCCACCCGCCATTTACAATCAGCCCCAGCATTTT.

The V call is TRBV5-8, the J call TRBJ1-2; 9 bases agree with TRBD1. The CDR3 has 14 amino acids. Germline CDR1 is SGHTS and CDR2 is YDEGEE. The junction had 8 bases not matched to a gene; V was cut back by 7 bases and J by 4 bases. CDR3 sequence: CASSQGASVYGYTF. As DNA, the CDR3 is TGTGCCAGCTCACAGGGGGCAAGTGTCTATGGCTACACCTTC.

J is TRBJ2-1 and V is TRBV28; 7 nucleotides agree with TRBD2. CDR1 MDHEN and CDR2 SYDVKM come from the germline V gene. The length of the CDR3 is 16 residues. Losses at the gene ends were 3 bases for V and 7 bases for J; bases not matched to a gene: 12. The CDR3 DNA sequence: TGTGCCAGCAGTTTGGTTTTGGGACTACCGAATAATGAGCAGTTCTTC. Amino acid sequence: CASSLVLGLPNNEQFF. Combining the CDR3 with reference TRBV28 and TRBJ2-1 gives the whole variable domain DVKVTQSSRYLVKRTGEKVFLECVQDMDHENMFWYRQDPGLGLRLIYFSYDVKMKEKGDIPEGYSVSREKKERFSLILESASTNQTSMYLCASSLVLGLPNNEQFFGPGTRLTVL.

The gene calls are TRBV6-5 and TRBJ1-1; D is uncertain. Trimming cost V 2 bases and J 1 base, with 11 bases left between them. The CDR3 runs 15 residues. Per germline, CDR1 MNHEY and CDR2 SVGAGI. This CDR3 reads CASSYNAQPNTEAFF. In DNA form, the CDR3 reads TGTGCCAGCAGTTACAACGCACAGCCGAACACTGAAGCTTTCTTT.

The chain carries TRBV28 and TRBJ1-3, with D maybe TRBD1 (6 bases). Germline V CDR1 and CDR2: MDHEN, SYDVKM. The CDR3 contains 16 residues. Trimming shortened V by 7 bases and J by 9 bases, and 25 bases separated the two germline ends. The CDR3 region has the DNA TGTGCCAGCACAAATCAGGGACTCAGGGGTGGCCGCACCATATATTTT. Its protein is CASTNQGLRGGRTIYF.

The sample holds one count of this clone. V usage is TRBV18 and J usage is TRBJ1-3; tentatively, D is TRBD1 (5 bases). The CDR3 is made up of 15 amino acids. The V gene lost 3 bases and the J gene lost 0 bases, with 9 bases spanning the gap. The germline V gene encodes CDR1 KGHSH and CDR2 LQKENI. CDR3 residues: CASSPTALSGNTIYF. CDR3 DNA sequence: TGTGCCAGCTCACCGACAGCGCTCTCTGGAAACACCATATATTTT.

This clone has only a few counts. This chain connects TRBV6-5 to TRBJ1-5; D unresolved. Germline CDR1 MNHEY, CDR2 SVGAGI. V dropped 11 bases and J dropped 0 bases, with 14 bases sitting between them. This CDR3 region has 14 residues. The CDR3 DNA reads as TGTGCCTCACGGACGGGAGTTAGCAATCAGCCCCAGCATTTT. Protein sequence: CASRTGVSNQPQHF.

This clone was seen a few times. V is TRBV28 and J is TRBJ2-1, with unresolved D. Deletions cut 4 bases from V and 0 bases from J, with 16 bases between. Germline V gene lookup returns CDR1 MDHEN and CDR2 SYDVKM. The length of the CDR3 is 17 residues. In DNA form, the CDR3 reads TGTGCCAGCAGTTCCTTCTCCCGGACCAGCTCCTACAATGAGCAGTTCTTC. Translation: CASSSFSRTSSYNEQFF.

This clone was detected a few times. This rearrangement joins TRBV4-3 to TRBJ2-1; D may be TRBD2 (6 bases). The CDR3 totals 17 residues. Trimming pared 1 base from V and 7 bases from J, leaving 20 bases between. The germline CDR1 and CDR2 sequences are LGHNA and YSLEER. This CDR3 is CASSQGAGTPMWNEQFF. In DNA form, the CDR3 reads TGCGCCAGCAGCCAAGGGGCGGGGACTCCCATGTGGAATGAGCAGTTCTTC.

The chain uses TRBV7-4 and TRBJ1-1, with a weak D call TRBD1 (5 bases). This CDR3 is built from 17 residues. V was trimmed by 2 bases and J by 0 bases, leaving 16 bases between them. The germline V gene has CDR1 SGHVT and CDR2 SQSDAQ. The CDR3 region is CASSLPRQGQMNTEAFF. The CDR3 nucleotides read TGTGCCAGCAGCTTACCTCGGCAGGGCCAGATGAACACTGAAGCTTTCTTT. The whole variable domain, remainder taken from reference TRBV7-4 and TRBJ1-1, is GAGVSQSPRYKVAKRGRDVALRCDSISGHVTLYWYRQTLGQGSEVLTYSQSDAQRDKSGRPSGRFSAERPERSVSTLKIQRTEQGDSAVYLCASSLPRQGQMNTEAFFGQGTRLTVV.

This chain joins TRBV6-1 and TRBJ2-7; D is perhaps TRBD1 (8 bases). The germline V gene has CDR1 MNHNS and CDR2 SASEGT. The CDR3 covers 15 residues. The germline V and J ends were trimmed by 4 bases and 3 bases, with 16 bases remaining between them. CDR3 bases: TGTGCCAGCAGTGCAAGGACAGGGACTATCTACGAGCAGTACTTC. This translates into CASSARTGTIYEQYF.

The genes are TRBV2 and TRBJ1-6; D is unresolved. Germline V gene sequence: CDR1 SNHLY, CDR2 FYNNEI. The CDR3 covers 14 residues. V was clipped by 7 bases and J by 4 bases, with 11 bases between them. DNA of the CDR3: TGTGCCAGCAAACAGTTGGAGTATAATTCACCCCTCCACTTT. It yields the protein CASKQLEYNSPLHF.

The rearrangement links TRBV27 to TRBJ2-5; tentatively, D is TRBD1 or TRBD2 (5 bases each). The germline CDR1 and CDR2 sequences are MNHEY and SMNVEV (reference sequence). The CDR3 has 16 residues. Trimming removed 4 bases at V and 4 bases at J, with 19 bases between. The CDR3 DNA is TGTGCCAGCAGTTCCATCGCGACCGGGGCCATAGAGACCCAGTACTTC. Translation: CASSSIATGAIETQYF.